This T cell receptor beta chain was captured by sequencing in a study of technical replicates of blood from a handful of donors. Produced via immunoSEQ multiplex PCR; TCRdb's table is partial and in-frame only. The sample has around 77,000 clones; 92% are singletons. The CDR3 covers 15 residues. The V end lost 3 bases, the J end lost 1 base, and 11 bases lay between the germline ends. Germline CDR1 reads KGHSH; CDR2 reads LQKENI. This sequence joins TRBV18 and TRBJ2-3; no firm D call. Sequencing was performed on T cells isolated from PBMCs. The sequence was collected from a human donor in good health. The CDR3 sequence is CASSPDQTGTDTQYF. The DNA for the CDR3 is TGTGCCAGCTCACCGGATCAAACAGGCACAGATACGCAGTATTTT.